The 22 T cell receptor beta chains below come from one sample, sequenced in a study of shared clonotypes between healthy human individuals. TCRdb's copy holds only in-frame clones and misses some; the assay was immunoSEQ multiplex PCR. The sample has around 2.1 million clones, approximately 96% seen once. Sequencing used naive CD4+ T cells sorted from blood. Described subset: CD45RA+ positively selected. These receptors came from a man aged 18 to 29 in good health.

This chain uses TRBV7-9 with TRBJ2-2; TRBD2 aligns across 14 bases. Germline CDR1 reads SEHNR; CDR2 reads FQNEAQ (reference sequence). This CDR3 region has 17 residues. With V trimmed by 5 bases and J by 4 bases, 6 bases remained unmatched. CDR3 protein: CASSPGLAGVFTGELFF. The CDR3 coding sequence is TGTGCCAGCAGCCCGGGACTAGCGGGAGTATTCACCGGGGAGCTGTTTTTT.

The count of this clone is one. This sequence joins TRBV4-3 and TRBJ2-2; D gene uncertain. CDR3 length: 14 amino acids. V lost 3 bases to trimming and J lost 4 bases, with 9 bases between them. Germline CDR1 LGHNA, CDR2 YSLEER. For the CDR3, the DNA is TGCGCCAGCAGCCAGGTCACAGCCACCGGGGAGCTGTTTTTT. Translating it yields CASSQVTATGELFF.

This rearrangement joins TRBV30 to TRBJ1-2, with D maybe TRBD1 (5 bases). CDR1 is GTSNPN and CDR2 is SVGIG in the germline V gene (reference sequence). V shed 8 bases and J shed 5 bases, with 18 bases lying between them. The CDR3 contains 13 residues. CDR3 amino acids: CAGRDPGLYGYTF. The CDR3 nucleotides read TGTGCCGGACGGGACCCTGGACTTTATGGCTACACCTTC.

The DNA for the CDR3 is TGTGCCTGGAAGTCGCCCAGGGAGGTAGAGACCCAGTACTTC. This codes for CAWKSPREVETQYF. The V gene is TRBV30, the J gene TRBJ2-5, with D perhaps TRBD2 (6 bases). Germline V gene data show CDR1 as GTSNPN and CDR2 as SVGIG (reference sequence). The germline V and J ends were trimmed by 4 bases and 4 bases, with 16 bases remaining between them. CDR3 length: 14 residues.

This clone was counted a single time. This chain links TRBV10-3 with TRBJ1-5; TRBD1 aligns across 8 bases. V was clipped by 3 bases and J by 7 bases; unmatched bases: 5. The germline CDR1 and CDR2 sequences are ENHRY and SYGVKD. The CDR3 totals 14 residues. CDR3 loop: CAISDGQGGQPQHF. CDR3 nucleotide sequence: TGTGCCATCAGTGACGGACAGGGAGGACAGCCCCAGCATTTT.

For this clone: Distinct nucleotide sequences in the sample also encode this CDR3. V gene TRBV10-3 combines with J gene TRBJ1-5; D not certain. This CDR3 has 14 residues. The germline CDR1 and CDR2 sequences are ENHRY and SYGVKD. Trimming shortened V by 2 bases and J by 4 bases, and 9 bases separated the two germline ends. The DNA of the CDR3 is TGTGCCATCAGTGAGGGAATTGGGAATCAGCCCCAGCATTTT. Translating gives CAISEGIGNQPQHF.

This rearrangement joins TRBV5-1 to TRBJ2-1; D not resolved. Deletions cut 7 bases from V and 7 bases from J, with 21 bases between. CDR1 is SGHRS and CDR2 is YFSETQ in the germline V gene. This CDR3 contains 15 residues. This CDR3 is CASFIGGVARNEQFF. For the CDR3, the DNA is TGCGCCAGCTTTATTGGCGGCGTCGCCAGGAATGAGCAGTTCTTC.

The chain has TRBV28 and TRBJ1-2, with TRBD1 identical over 9 bases. Germline V gives CDR1 MDHEN, CDR2 SYDVKM. The CDR3 has 15 residues. Trimming at V came to 8 bases and at J to 6 bases, leaving 13 bases not matched to a gene. The DNA for the CDR3 is TGTGCCAGCGCCTCAATCGGGACAGGGCTTAATGGCTACACCTTC. Its protein is CASASIGTGLNGYTF.

The chain employs TRBV5-1 and TRBJ2-2; TRBD1 matches 9 bases. The CDR3 is 15 amino acids. Germline V CDR1 and CDR2: SGHRS, YFSETQ. The V and J ends lost 4 bases and 7 bases, in that order; junction bases with no gene match: 8. CDR3 sequence: CASSNRGQQSGELFF. The CDR3 DNA is TGCGCCAGCAGCAACAGGGGGCAACAGAGCGGGGAGCTGTTTTTT.

This rearrangement joins TRBV6-1 to TRBJ2-5, with a tentative D call TRBD1 (6 bases). Germline V gene data show CDR1 as MNHNS and CDR2 as SASEGT. Deletions cut 6 bases from V and 4 bases from J, with 15 bases between. The CDR3 spans 14 residues. The CDR3 bases are TGTGCCAGCAGGGAACAGGGTATGTCAGAGACCCAGTACTTC. Translated: CASREQGMSETQYF.

V gene TRBV12-5 combines with J gene TRBJ1-2; no firm D call. V was shortened by 1 base and J by 4 bases, with 10 bases between the two germline ends. Germline CDR1 and CDR2: LGHNT and FRNRAP. The CDR3 is 14 residues long. The CDR3 spells CASGLAGLPYGYTF. In DNA form, the CDR3 reads TGTGCTAGTGGTTTGGCGGGATTACCCTATGGCTACACCTTC.

For this clone: In the same sample, other DNA sequences code for this CDR3. The chain recombines TRBV6-5 with TRBJ2-7; the D gene is possibly TRBD1 (5 bases). The CDR3 length is 13 residues. V lost 2 bases to trimming and J lost 2 bases, with 7 bases between them. From germline, CDR1 is MNHEY and CDR2 SVGAGI. The CDR3 here is CASSYGAAYEQYF. CDR3 sequence (DNA): TGTGCCAGCAGTTACGGGGCAGCCTACGAGCAGTACTTC.

The J gene is TRBJ2-7, the V gene TRBV6-5; D gene ambiguous. This CDR3 has 14 residues. With 6 bases removed from V and 2 bases from J, the gap between germline ends came to 14 bases. Germline V gene lookup returns CDR1 MNHEY and CDR2 SVGAGI. CDR3 protein: CASRPVRNPYEQYF. The CDR3 DNA follows: TGTGCCAGCAGACCCGTGCGAAACCCCTACGAGCAGTACTTC.

The V gene is TRBV6-1, the J gene TRBJ1-2; no reliable D call. V was clipped by 8 bases and J by 2 bases, with 15 bases between them. CDR3 length: 14 residues. Germline CDR1 and CDR2: MNHNS and SASEGT. CDR3 amino acids: CASGSIGRNYGYTF. CDR3 DNA: TGTGCCAGCGGCAGTATCGGTAGGAACTATGGCTACACCTTC.

This rearrangement joins TRBV27 to TRBJ1-1, with TRBD1 identical over 7 bases. Losses at the gene ends were 4 bases for V and 12 bases for J; bases not matched to a gene: 17. The length of the CDR3 is 15 residues. Germline assignment: CDR1 MNHEY and CDR2 SMNVEV (reference sequence). DNA of the CDR3: TGTGCCAGCAGTTCGCCGGGACAGTCCGGAACTCATCCTTTCTTT. Its translation: CASSSPGQSGTHPFF.

The gene calls are TRBV7-9 and TRBJ1-6, with 8 positions matching TRBD1. This CDR3 is built from 17 residues. V lost 3 bases to trimming and J lost 5 bases; unmatched junction nucleotides: 9. Per the germline V gene, CDR1 is SEHNR and CDR2 is FQNEAQ (reference sequence). The CDR3 region is CASSFTAGQADNSPLHF. As DNA, the CDR3 is TGTGCCAGCAGCTTCACCGCGGGACAGGCGGATAATTCACCCCTCCACTTT.

The chain joins TRBV6-5 to TRBJ2-3; a possible D gene is TRBD2 (7 bases). Trimming took 7 bases from V and 1 from J, leaving 12 bases between them. Germline V gives CDR1 MNHEY, CDR2 SVGAGI. This CDR3 spans 14 amino acids. CDR3 in amino acids: CASKGGYGTDTQYF. The CDR3 bases are TGTGCCAGCAAGGGGGGGTATGGCACAGATACGCAGTATTTT.

This rearrangement joins TRBV2 to TRBJ1-1; possibly TRBD1 for D (5 bases). CDR1 is SNHLY and CDR2 is FYNNEI in the germline V gene. V gave up 4 bases and J gave up 6 bases, with 12 bases separating them. This CDR3 has 13 residues. CDR3 sequence reads: CASSVMGVPEAFF. CDR3 nucleotide sequence: TGTGCCAGCAGTGTCATGGGGGTCCCTGAAGCTTTCTTT.

V gene TRBV4-1 combines with J gene TRBJ2-1; 7 nucleotides match TRBD1. V lost 1 base to trimming and J lost 7 bases; unmatched junction nucleotides: 10. Germline-derived CDR1 and CDR2 are MGHRA and YSYEKL. The CDR3 is 16 residues long. CDR3 coding DNA: TGCGCCAGCAGCCAAGCAGGGGGAGCCCCAAGGAATGAGCAGTTCTTC. This translates into CASSQAGGAPRNEQFF.

This chain links TRBV19 with TRBJ1-2; 8 bases are shared with TRBD1. Germline-derived CDR1 and CDR2 are LNHDA and SQIVND (reference sequence). The CDR3 contains 14 residues. Trimming cost V 4 bases and J 9 bases; bases outside gene matches: 10. DNA for the CDR3: TGTGCCAGTAGTACCCTGACAGGGGCCCCCCGCTACACCTTC. Its protein product is CASSTLTGAPRYTF.

This rearrangement joins TRBV7-9 to TRBJ2-7, with TRBD2 matching over 12 bases. The V gene's germline CDR1 is SEHNR and CDR2 FQNEAQ (reference sequence). V lost 5 bases and J lost 2; bases outside the gene matches: 16. CDR3 size: 19 residues. DNA of the CDR3: TGTGCCAGCAGCATAAACCGGCCTAGCGGGAGGGCAACCGCCTACGAGCAGTACTTC. It is translated as CASSINRPSGRATAYEQYF.

With respect to this clone: At the DNA level, this CDR3 is encoded by other sequences in the same sample as well. The V and J genes are TRBV5-4 and TRBJ2-1; 8 nucleotides line up with TRBD1. The CDR3 is 15 amino acids. Germline-derived CDR1 and CDR2 are SGHNT and YYREEE (reference sequence). J was trimmed by 7 bases and V by 0 bases; bases with no gene match: 6. As DNA, the CDR3 is TGTGCCAGCAGCTTGGGTACAGGGGGGTGGAATGAGCAGTTCTTC. The encoded protein is CASSLGTGGWNEQFF.